This entry lists 11 T cell receptor beta chains sequenced from one sample in a study of blood T cells in healthy people across ages. A sample-barcoded 5' primer and a J-beta primer mix were used in a second PCR of roughly 7 to 11 cycles. MiXCR, applied by TCRdb to the 5' RACE reads, yields one record per CDR3 protein. The sample has approximately 800,000 distinct CDR3 sequences; about 37% are singletons. Sequencing was performed on blood. Receptors were obtained from a young man in good health.

As to this clonotype: Possible read error: a much larger clone is one base away. The V gene is TRBV18, the J gene TRBJ1-2; 8 nucleotides align to TRBD1. This CDR3 spans 14 amino acids. The V gene end was trimmed by 3 bases and the J gene end by 3 bases; junction bases not matched to a gene: 3. CDR1 KGHSH and CDR2 LQKENI come from the germline V gene. CDR3 DNA sequence: TGTGCCAGCTCACCGACAGGGGAGGACTATGGCTACACCTTC. It translates to CASSPTGEDYGYTF. Full variable domain (remainder filled in from reference TRBV18 and TRBJ1-2): NAGVMQNPRHLVRRRGQEARLRCSPMKGHSHVYWYRQLPEEGLKFMVYLQKENIIDESGMPKERFSAEFPKEGPSILRIQQVVRGDSAAYFCASSPTGEDYGYTFGSGTRLTVV.

This clonotype came up a few times. V is TRBV12-3 or TRBV12-4 and J is TRBJ1-1, with a tentative D call TRBD1 (6 bases). The V end was cut by 5 bases, the J end by 1 base, with 17 bases between. The CDR3 loop spans 16 amino acids. Written as DNA, the CDR3 is TGTGCCAGCAGTCCCAATGTGGGGGCTTCGAACACTGAAGCTTTCTTT. It yields the protein CASSPNVGASNTEAFF.

The chain uses TRBV28 and TRBJ2-4; no clear D gene. This CDR3 comprises 15 residues. Trimming shortened V by 5 bases and J by 0 bases, and 11 bases separated the two germline ends. CDR1 is MDHEN and CDR2 is SYDVKM in the germline V gene. CDR3 residues: CASSGQRLAKNIQYF. DNA for the CDR3: TGTGCCAGCAGTGGGCAGAGGCTAGCCAAAAACATTCAGTACTTC.

This clonotype was counted only a few times. This chain connects TRBV12-5 to TRBJ2-1; D might be TRBD1 (6 bases). CDR1 and CDR2 from the germline V gene are LGHNT and FRNRAP. The germline V and J ends were trimmed by 1 base and 1 base, with 14 bases remaining between them. The CDR3 length is 17 residues. The CDR3 DNA sequence: TGTGCTAGTGGTTTGGCCACAGGGAAGCGGTCCTACAATGAGCAGTTCTTC. Translation: CASGLATGKRSYNEQFF.

The V gene is TRBV20-1, the J gene TRBJ2-7, with TRBD1 matching over 10 bases. The germline gives CDR1 DFQATT, CDR2 SNEGSKA (reference sequence). The CDR3 totals 13 residues. J lost 4 bases, V lost 3 bases, and 3 bases had no gene match. CDR3 in amino acids: CSASDRGRYEQYF. The DNA of the CDR3 is TGCAGTGCTAGCGACAGGGGGCGGTACGAGCAGTACTTC.

The chain recombines TRBV5-1 with TRBJ2-1; D not certain. Per germline, CDR1 SGHRS and CDR2 YFSETQ. Trimming left V 4 bases short and J 0 bases short, with 17 bases between. The CDR3 consists of 17 residues. CDR3 sequence reads: CASSLNQGVYSYNEQFF. In DNA, the CDR3 is TGCGCCAGCAGCCTGAACCAAGGAGTCTACTCCTACAATGAGCAGTTCTTC.

This clonotype was seen only a few times. A much bigger clone sits one base away, suggesting this may be a read error. The chain combines TRBV5-1 with TRBJ2-3, with a tentative D call TRBD2 (6 bases). The V gene lost 4 bases and the J gene lost 4 bases, with 13 bases spanning the gap. The CDR3 is 14 amino acids. From germline, CDR1 is SGHRS and CDR2 YFSETQ. Written as DNA, the CDR3 is TGCGCCAGCAGCGTGGCGGGGAGGCCAGATACGCAGTATTTT. Translation gives CASSVAGRPDTQYF.

A few counts support this clonotype. V usage is TRBV21-1 and J usage is TRBJ1-1; the D call TRBD1 from the table was never checked on the DNA. TRBV21-1 is deemed a pseudogene. This CDR3 comprises 20 residues. This CDR3 is CASSQEGPLDREYWGTEAFF. The CDR3 nucleotides are TGTGCCAGCAGCCAAGAAGGCCCACTGGACAGGGAGTACTGGGGCACTGAAGCTTTCTTT.

This rearrangement joins TRBV7-8 to TRBJ1-1; D unclear. V lost 3 bases and J 8 bases, leaving 13 bases between the germline ends. Germline CDR1 is SGHVS and CDR2 is FQNEAQ. This CDR3 is 13 amino acids long. DNA of the CDR3: TGTGCCAGCAGCTTCCTTCGGGCTACAGAAGCTTTCTTT. It translates to CASSFLRATEAFF.

The chain couples TRBV27 to TRBJ1-6; no firm D call. This CDR3 is built from 13 residues. Germline V CDR1 and CDR2: MNHEY, SMNVEV (reference sequence). V was clipped by 9 bases and J by 7 bases, with 13 bases between them. The CDR3 DNA sequence: TGTGCCAGGAGACCTACGAGGAATTCACCCCTCCACTTT. Translation gives CARRPTRNSPLHF.

The rearrangement links TRBV6-5 to TRBJ2-3; D may match TRBD1 or TRBD2 (5 bases each). CDR1 is MNHEY, CDR2 SVGAGI, per germline. There are 18 residues in the CDR3. V was trimmed by 2 bases and J by 0 bases, leaving 18 bases between them. This chain's CDR3 is CASSYGGYSVGSTDTQYF. Here the CDR3 DNA reads TGTGCCAGCAGTTACGGGGGTTATAGCGTGGGGAGCACAGATACGCAGTATTTT.